Listed below are T cell receptor beta chains from one sample, sequenced in a study of T cell responses to AZD1222 COVID-19 vaccine. TCRdb's copy holds only in-frame clones and misses some; the assay was immunoSEQ multiplex PCR. The data hold more than 95,000 clones, with around nine tenths observed a single time. The sequencing used peripheral blood, collected on day 0 of MenACWY control vaccination. These receptor sequences come from an adult in good health. Each CDR3 is given with its conserved first and last residue. Fields, in order: CDR3 DNA, CDR3 protein, J gene, clone size, D gene, V gene. A D gene is named only where the DNA matches it firmly. Clone size is stated in some rows and not others, as once, few, many or a class when expanded.

CDR3 DNA: TGTGCCAGCAGCTTCGAGAGCGGCGGAGGGGTCAATGAGCAGTTCTTC; CDR3 protein: CASSFESGGGVNEQFF; J gene: TRBJ2-1; clone size: NA; D gene: NA; V gene: TRBV9
CDR3 DNA: TGTGCCAGCTCCTCCCGGGACAGGGCGAATGGCTACACCTTC; CDR3 protein: CASSSRDRANGYTF; J gene: TRBJ1-2; clone size: NA; D gene: TRBD1; V gene: TRBV2
CDR3 DNA: TGTGCCAGCAGCTTAGCCGGGACAGGGGACTACGAGCAGTACTTC; CDR3 protein: CASSLAGTGDYEQYF; J gene: TRBJ2-7; clone size: NA; D gene: TRBD1; V gene: TRBV7-6
CDR3 DNA: TGTGCCAGCAGCTTGGGGGACAGGGGTGGGGCCAACGTCCTGACTTTC; CDR3 protein: CASSLGDRGGANVLTF; J gene: TRBJ2-6; clone size: NA; D gene: TRBD1; V gene: TRBV13
CDR3 DNA: TGTGCCAGCAGCTTGGCCCCCCAGGCGGCTTTCTTT; CDR3 protein: CASSLAPQAAFF; J gene: TRBJ1-1; clone size: NA; D gene: NA; V gene: TRBV5-6
CDR3 DNA: TGTGCCAGCAGTTACGGCAGGGTCTACGAGCAGTACTTC; CDR3 protein: CASSYGRVYEQYF; J gene: TRBJ2-7; clone size: once; D gene: NA; V gene: TRBV6-2/TRBV6-3
CDR3 DNA: TGTGCCATCAGTGAGGGCCTGGGGCAGAACACTGAAGCTTTCTTT; CDR3 protein: CAISEGLGQNTEAFF; J gene: TRBJ1-1; clone size: NA; D gene: NA; V gene: TRBV10-3
CDR3 DNA: TGTGCCAGCAGCTTAGACAGCAGGGGGTTTTACTACGAGCAGTACTTC; CDR3 protein: CASSLDSRGFYYEQYF; J gene: TRBJ2-7; clone size: NA; D gene: TRBD1; V gene: TRBV7-9
CDR3 DNA: TGTGCCAGCAGTTACCGCTCCTACGAGCAGTACTTC; CDR3 protein: CASSYRSYEQYF; J gene: TRBJ2-7; clone size: NA; D gene: NA; V gene: TRBV27
CDR3 DNA: TGTGCCAGCTCACAACGGACTAGCGGGAGTTCGGGAAGAGAGACCCAGTACTTC; CDR3 protein: CASSQRTSGSSGRETQYF; J gene: TRBJ2-5; clone size: NA; D gene: TRBD2; V gene: TRBV18
CDR3 DNA: TGTGCCAGCAGCTTGGATAGCGGGTACACAGATACGCAGTATTTT; CDR3 protein: CASSLDSGYTDTQYF; J gene: TRBJ2-3; clone size: NA; D gene: TRBD2; V gene: TRBV5-4
CDR3 DNA: TGTGCCAGCAGTTACTCCCTTGCGGGCGACGAGCAGTACTTC; CDR3 protein: CASSYSLAGDEQYF; J gene: TRBJ2-7; clone size: NA; D gene: NA; V gene: TRBV6-5
CDR3 DNA: TGTGCCAGCAGCGGGAACCTTTACGAGCAGTACTTC; CDR3 protein: CASSGNLYEQYF; J gene: TRBJ2-7; clone size: once; D gene: NA; V gene: TRBV11-3
CDR3 DNA: TGTGCCAGCAGTTTTGGGGCAGGTGCTTCAGCCAAAAACATTCAGTACTTC; CDR3 protein: CASSFGAGASAKNIQYF; J gene: TRBJ2-4; clone size: once; D gene: NA; V gene: TRBV28
CDR3 DNA: TGTGCCAGCAGCTTACGGGGCGGGGGACTCTACAATGAGCAGTTCTTC; CDR3 protein: CASSLRGGGLYNEQFF; J gene: TRBJ2-1; clone size: NA; D gene: TRBD2; V gene: TRBV7-8
CDR3 DNA: TGTGCCAGCAGAGGGACTAGCGGATACGAGCAGTACTTC; CDR3 protein: CASRGTSGYEQYF; J gene: TRBJ2-7; clone size: NA; D gene: TRBD2; V gene: TRBV7-2
CDR3 DNA: TGTGCCAGCAGCCCCAGCGTAATAGCGGGAGAAATGGAGCAGTTCTTC; CDR3 protein: CASSPSVIAGEMEQFF; J gene: TRBJ2-1; clone size: NA; D gene: TRBD2; V gene: TRBV3-1/TRBV3-2
CDR3 DNA: TGTGCCAGCAGCTGGAGCTTAACAGCTAACACTGAAGCTTTCTTT; CDR3 protein: CASSWSLTANTEAFF; J gene: TRBJ1-1; clone size: NA; D gene: NA; V gene: TRBV11-2
CDR3 DNA: TGCGCCAGCAGCCAAGATATTGGGCAGGGCCCAAATCAGCCCCAGCATTTT; CDR3 protein: CASSQDIGQGPNQPQHF; J gene: TRBJ1-5; clone size: NA; D gene: NA; V gene: TRBV4-3
CDR3 DNA: TGTGCCAGCAGCGTAGAAGGCCGTTGGGCTGAGACCCAGTACTTC; CDR3 protein: CASSVEGRWAETQYF; J gene: TRBJ2-5; clone size: NA; D gene: NA; V gene: TRBV9
CDR3 DNA: TGTGCCAGCAGTTTAGGCAGGTCCACGAACCTGGATTTT; CDR3 protein: CASSLGRSTNLDF; J gene: TRBJ1-3; clone size: NA; D gene: NA; V gene: TRBV12-3/TRBV12-4
CDR3 DNA: TGTGCCAGCAGCTTAAATCCCGGGACACAGAGGACCGGGGAGCTGTTTTTT; CDR3 protein: CASSLNPGTQRTGELFF; J gene: TRBJ2-2; clone size: NA; D gene: NA; V gene: TRBV7-3
CDR3 DNA: TGTGCCAGCAGCTCTCCGACAGGGAAAACCGGGGAGCTGTTTTTT; CDR3 protein: CASSSPTGKTGELFF; J gene: TRBJ2-2; clone size: few; D gene: TRBD1; V gene: TRBV7-6
CDR3 DNA: TGCGCCAGCAGCTACACAGGTGGTAACTATGGCTACACCTTC; CDR3 protein: CASSYTGGNYGYTF; J gene: TRBJ1-2; clone size: once; D gene: NA; V gene: TRBV5-1
CDR3 DNA: TGCGCCAGCAGCTTTCGACAGGCTTCGAACACTGAAGCTTTCTTT; CDR3 protein: CASSFRQASNTEAFF; J gene: TRBJ1-1; clone size: NA; D gene: NA; V gene: TRBV5-1
CDR3 DNA: TGTGCCAGCAGCCAACAACTAGTGACAACCGGGGAGCTGTTTTTT; CDR3 protein: CASSQQLVTTGELFF; J gene: TRBJ2-2; clone size: NA; D gene: NA; V gene: TRBV3-1/TRBV3-2
CDR3 DNA: TGCAGCGTTGAAGGTGGACAGGGGAATTGGGGTGAAGCTTTCTTT; CDR3 protein: CSVEGGQGNWGEAFF; J gene: TRBJ1-1; clone size: NA; D gene: TRBD1; V gene: TRBV29-1
CDR3 DNA: TGTGCCAGCAGTTACGGGTCCAACTCCTACAATGAGCAGTTCTTC; CDR3 protein: CASSYGSNSYNEQFF; J gene: TRBJ2-1; clone size: NA; D gene: NA; V gene: TRBV6-2/TRBV6-3
CDR3 DNA: TGTGCCAGCAGCTTAGACAGGGGCAATCAGCCCCAGCATTTT; CDR3 protein: CASSLDRGNQPQHF; J gene: TRBJ1-5; clone size: once; D gene: NA; V gene: TRBV7-9
CDR3 DNA: TGTGCCAGCAGCGTAGAAATCCGGGACAGAAACATTCAGTACTTC; CDR3 protein: CASSVEIRDRNIQYF; J gene: TRBJ2-4; clone size: NA; D gene: TRBD1; V gene: TRBV7-9
CDR3 DNA: TGCGCCAGCAGCGGGGACAGGGAGTCCTACAATGAGCAGTTCTTC; CDR3 protein: CASSGDRESYNEQFF; J gene: TRBJ2-1; clone size: NA; D gene: TRBD1; V gene: TRBV5-1
CDR3 DNA: TGCGCCAGCAGCCAAGACGAGACAGGGACAAGGGGCTATAATTCACCCCTCCACTTT; CDR3 protein: CASSQDETGTRGYNSPLHF; J gene: TRBJ1-6; clone size: NA; D gene: TRBD1; V gene: TRBV4-1
CDR3 DNA: TGTGCCAGCAGTTTGGGACGCCACCCCACTAATGAAAAACTGTTTTTT; CDR3 protein: CASSLGRHPTNEKLFF; J gene: TRBJ1-4; clone size: NA; D gene: NA; V gene: TRBV27
CDR3 DNA: TGTGCCAGCAGGAAAACTACAGGGGGCACCGGCTACACCTTC; CDR3 protein: CASRKTTGGTGYTF; J gene: TRBJ1-2; clone size: NA; D gene: TRBD1; V gene: TRBV5-6
CDR3 DNA: TGCAGCGTGGGACCTCGGGACTGGAAGACCCAGTACTTC; CDR3 protein: CSVGPRDWKTQYF; J gene: TRBJ2-5; clone size: NA; D gene: NA; V gene: TRBV29-1
CDR3 DNA: TGCGCCAGCAGCCCCTGGACAGGGGGTGATCAGCCCCAGCATTTT; CDR3 protein: CASSPWTGGDQPQHF; J gene: TRBJ1-5; clone size: once; D gene: TRBD1; V gene: TRBV5-1
CDR3 DNA: TGTGCCAGCAGCTTAGGGCTCGGGGATACGCAGTATTTT; CDR3 protein: CASSLGLGDTQYF; J gene: TRBJ2-3; clone size: NA; D gene: NA; V gene: TRBV7-3
CDR3 DNA: TGTGCCAGCAGTCCAGGACAGGGAGGGGAAAAACTGTTTTTT; CDR3 protein: CASSPGQGGEKLFF; J gene: TRBJ1-4; clone size: NA; D gene: TRBD1; V gene: TRBV27
CDR3 DNA: TGTGCCAGCAGTTTAGAGGGATACAATGAGCAGTTCTTC; CDR3 protein: CASSLEGYNEQFF; J gene: TRBJ2-1; clone size: NA; D gene: NA; V gene: TRBV27
CDR3 DNA: TGTGCCAGCAGTTACCCGAATGAAAAACTGTTTTTT; CDR3 protein: CASSYPNEKLFF; J gene: TRBJ1-4; clone size: once; D gene: NA; V gene: TRBV6-6
CDR3 DNA: TGTGCCAGCAGCCCCCGACCAGGCACAGGGGGCGGGAAGACCCAGTACTTC; CDR3 protein: CASSPRPGTGGGKTQYF; J gene: TRBJ2-5; clone size: NA; D gene: TRBD1; V gene: TRBV5-6
CDR3 DNA: TGTGCCAGCAGCTTGGGACAGATCTATGGCTACACCTTC; CDR3 protein: CASSLGQIYGYTF; J gene: TRBJ1-2; clone size: NA; D gene: NA; V gene: TRBV5-4
CDR3 DNA: TGTGCCACCAGTGATTTCCAGGACACCGGGGAGCTGTTTTTT; CDR3 protein: CATSDFQDTGELFF; J gene: TRBJ2-2; clone size: NA; D gene: NA; V gene: TRBV24-1
CDR3 DNA: TGTGCCAGCAGCATTGGACAGGCCTACGAGCAGTACTTC; CDR3 protein: CASSIGQAYEQYF; J gene: TRBJ2-7; clone size: NA; D gene: TRBD1; V gene: TRBV11-3
CDR3 DNA: TGTGCCAGCAGCCAAGAGGTGGACATTCAGTACTTC; CDR3 protein: CASSQEVDIQYF; J gene: TRBJ2-4; clone size: NA; D gene: NA; V gene: TRBV3-1/TRBV3-2
CDR3 DNA: TGCAGCGCGGGCAGGGCGTCTGAAAAACTGTTTTTT; CDR3 protein: CSAGRASEKLFF; J gene: TRBJ1-4; clone size: NA; D gene: NA; V gene: TRBV29-1
CDR3 DNA: TGTGCCAGCAGTTACCCCGGACTAGCGAACACCGGGGAGCTGTTTTTT; CDR3 protein: CASSYPGLANTGELFF; J gene: TRBJ2-2; clone size: NA; D gene: TRBD2; V gene: TRBV6-6
CDR3 DNA: TGTGCCAGCAGCCAAGCCGGGACAGGGGGCTACGAGCAGTACTTC; CDR3 protein: CASSQAGTGGYEQYF; J gene: TRBJ2-7; clone size: NA; D gene: TRBD1; V gene: TRBV3-1/TRBV3-2
CDR3 DNA: TGTGCCTGGAGTGCCAACAGGGGCCGGTATGAAAAACTGTTTTTT; CDR3 protein: CAWSANRGRYEKLFF; J gene: TRBJ1-4; clone size: once; D gene: TRBD1; V gene: TRBV30
CDR3 DNA: TGTGCCAGCAGCTTACAAGTAGGGCGAAGAAATCAGCCCCAGCATTTT; CDR3 protein: CASSLQVGRRNQPQHF; J gene: TRBJ1-5; clone size: few; D gene: NA; V gene: TRBV11-2
CDR3 DNA: TGTGCCAGCAGCTTGGGGACAGGGGATGAAAAACTGTTTTTT; CDR3 protein: CASSLGTGDEKLFF; J gene: TRBJ1-4; clone size: NA; D gene: TRBD1; V gene: TRBV11-1
CDR3 DNA: TGCAGTGCTAGTGGTGGCGTGGAGGAGACCCAGTACTTC; CDR3 protein: CSASGGVEETQYF; J gene: TRBJ2-5; clone size: NA; D gene: NA; V gene: TRBV20-1
CDR3 DNA: TGTGCCAGCAGCCCTAGCGGGAGGTACGAGCAGTACTTC; CDR3 protein: CASSPSGRYEQYF; J gene: TRBJ2-7; clone size: NA; D gene: TRBD2; V gene: TRBV9
CDR3 DNA: TGTGCCAGTAATCAGGGGTCGAACACTGAAGCTTTCTTT; CDR3 protein: CASNQGSNTEAFF; J gene: TRBJ1-1; clone size: few; D gene: NA; V gene: TRBV19
CDR3 DNA: TGTGCCAGCAGCCATTCCCGGCTAGCGGGAGACAATGAGCAGTTCTTC; CDR3 protein: CASSHSRLAGDNEQFF; J gene: TRBJ2-1; clone size: NA; D gene: TRBD2; V gene: TRBV3-1/TRBV3-2
CDR3 DNA: TGTGCCAGTAGTCGGGATTCAATGGGGAACACTGAAGCTTTCTTT; CDR3 protein: CASSRDSMGNTEAFF; J gene: TRBJ1-1; clone size: once; D gene: NA; V gene: TRBV19
CDR3 DNA: TGTGCCAGCAGGGGGGCGGGAGCGGGAAGCAATGAGCAGTTCTTC; CDR3 protein: CASRGAGAGSNEQFF; J gene: TRBJ2-1; clone size: NA; D gene: NA; V gene: TRBV6-5